The clone carrying this TCR beta chain was seen many times. No antigen is known for it. Trimming pared 6 bases from V and 4 bases from J, leaving 8 bases between. This CDR3 has 12 amino acids. CDR1 is MNHNS, CDR2 SASEGT, per germline. This specimen belongs to a study of CD8 T cells in ankylosing spondylitis. Study-wide results and caveats: Reportedly, disease-linked clones are significantly enriched in ankylosing spondylitis patients' matched synovial fluid.

One entry per CDR3 protein, called by TCRdb with MiXCR from the 5' RACE reads. Here the sample spans 200,000 to 300,000 distinct CDR3 sequences, around 25% being singletons. This receptor was taken from a male donor with ankylosing spondylitis or in good health (not recorded which). Sequencing used blood, either unsorted or a sorted T cell fraction (not recorded which). The V and J genes are TRBV6-1 and TRBJ2-3; possible D gene TRBD2, 7 bases. CDR3 coding DNA: TGTGCCAGCAGGGGGGGGCCAGATACGCAGTATTTT. Its translation is CASRGGPDTQYF.